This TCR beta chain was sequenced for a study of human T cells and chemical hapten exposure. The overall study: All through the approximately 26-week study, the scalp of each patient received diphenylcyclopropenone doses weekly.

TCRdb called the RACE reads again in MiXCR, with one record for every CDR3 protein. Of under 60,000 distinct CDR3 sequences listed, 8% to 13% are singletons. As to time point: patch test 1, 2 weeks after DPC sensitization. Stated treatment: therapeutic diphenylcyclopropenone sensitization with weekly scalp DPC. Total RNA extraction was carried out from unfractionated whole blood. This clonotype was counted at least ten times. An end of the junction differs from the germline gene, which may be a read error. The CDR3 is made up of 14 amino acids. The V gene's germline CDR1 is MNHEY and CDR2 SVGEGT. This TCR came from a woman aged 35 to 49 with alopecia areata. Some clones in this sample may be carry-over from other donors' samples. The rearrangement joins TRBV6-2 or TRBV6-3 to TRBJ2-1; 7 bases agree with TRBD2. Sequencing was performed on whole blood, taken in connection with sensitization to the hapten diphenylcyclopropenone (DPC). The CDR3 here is CASSDSGLQQGVFF. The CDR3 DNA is TGTGCCAGCAGTGACTCGGGACTACAACAAGGGGTGTTCTTC.